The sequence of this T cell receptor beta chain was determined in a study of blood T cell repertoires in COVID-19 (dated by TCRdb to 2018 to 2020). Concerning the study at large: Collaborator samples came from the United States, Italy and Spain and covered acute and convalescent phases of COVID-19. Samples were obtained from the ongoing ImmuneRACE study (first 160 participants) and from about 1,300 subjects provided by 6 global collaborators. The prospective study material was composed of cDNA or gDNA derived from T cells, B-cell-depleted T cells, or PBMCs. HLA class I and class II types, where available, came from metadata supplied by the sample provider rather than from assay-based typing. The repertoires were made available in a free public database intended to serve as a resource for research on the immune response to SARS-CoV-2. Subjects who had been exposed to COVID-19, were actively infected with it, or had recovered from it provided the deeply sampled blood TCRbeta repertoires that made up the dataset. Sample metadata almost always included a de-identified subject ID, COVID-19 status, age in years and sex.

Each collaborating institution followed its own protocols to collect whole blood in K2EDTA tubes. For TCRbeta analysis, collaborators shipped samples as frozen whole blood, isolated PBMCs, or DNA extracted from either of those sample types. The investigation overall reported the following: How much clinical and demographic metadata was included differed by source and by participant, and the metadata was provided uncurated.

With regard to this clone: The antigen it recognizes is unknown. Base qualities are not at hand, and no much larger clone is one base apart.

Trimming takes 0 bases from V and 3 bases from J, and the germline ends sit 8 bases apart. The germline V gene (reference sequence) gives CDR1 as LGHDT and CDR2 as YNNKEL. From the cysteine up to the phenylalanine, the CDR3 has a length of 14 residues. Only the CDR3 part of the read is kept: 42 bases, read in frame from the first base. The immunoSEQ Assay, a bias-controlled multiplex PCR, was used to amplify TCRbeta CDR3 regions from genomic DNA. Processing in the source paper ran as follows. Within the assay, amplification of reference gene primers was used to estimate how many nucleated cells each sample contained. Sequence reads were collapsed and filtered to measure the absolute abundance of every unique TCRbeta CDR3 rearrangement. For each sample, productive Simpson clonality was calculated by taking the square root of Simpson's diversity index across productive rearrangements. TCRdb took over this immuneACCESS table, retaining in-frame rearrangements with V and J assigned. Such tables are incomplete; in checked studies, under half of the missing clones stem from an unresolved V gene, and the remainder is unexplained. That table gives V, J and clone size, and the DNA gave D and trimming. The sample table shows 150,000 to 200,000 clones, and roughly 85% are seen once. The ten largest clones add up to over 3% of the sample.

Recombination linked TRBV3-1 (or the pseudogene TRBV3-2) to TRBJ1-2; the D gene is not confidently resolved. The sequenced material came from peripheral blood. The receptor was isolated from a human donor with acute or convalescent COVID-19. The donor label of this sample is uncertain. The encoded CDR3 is CASSQEWADYGYTF. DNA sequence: TGTGCCAGCAGCCAAGAATGGGCAGACTATGGCTACACCTTC.